A selection of T cell receptor beta chains follows, all from one sample in a study of T cells in Graves' hyperthyroidism and ophthalmopathy. MiXCR, applied by TCRdb to the multiplex PCR reads, yields one record per CDR3 protein. This table holds fewer than 750,000 distinct CDR3 sequences, about 45% found once. Sequencing input: peripheral blood or thyroid tissue (not recorded which). These receptors were taken from a woman aged 18-29 years with Graves' hyperthyroidism. CDR3s include the opening cysteine and the closing phenylalanine or tryptophan. The D gene is left open where the match is weak. The listing skips clone size in some rows; elsewhere it reads once, few, many or a size class.

>many|TRBV7-9|.|TRBJ1-2
TGTGCCAGCAGCCCCCCTCGGGGTAACTATGGCTACACCTTC
CASSPPRGNYGYTF
>many|TRBV25-1|TRBD1|TRBJ1-1
TGTGCCCCGGGACAGATGAACACTGAAGCTTTCTTT
CAPGQMNTEAFF
>.|TRBV10-3|TRBD2|TRBJ2-2
TGTGCCATCAGTGAGTCGGGGACTAGCGGGAGGCGAACCGGGGAGCTGTTTTTT
CAISESGTSGRRTGELFF
>many|TRBV14|TRBD2|TRBJ2-7
TGTGCCAGCAGCCGGACTAGCGGGGTAGCCTACGAGCAGTACTTC
CASSRTSGVAYEQYF
>once|TRBV10-3|.|TRBJ1-2
TGTGCCATCAGTGAACAGCGGGGCTATGGCTACACCTTC
CAISEQRGYGYTF
>many|TRBV12-3/TRBV12-4|.|TRBJ1-2
TGTGCCAGCACGGAGACGATTCACGGGATCTATGGCTACACCTTC
CASTETIHGIYGYTF
>many|TRBV4-1|TRBD2|TRBJ2-2
TGCGCCAGCAGCCAAGGGGTAGCGGGAGGTGCGACCGGGGAGCTGTTTTTT
CASSQGVAGGATGELFF
>many|TRBV3-1|.|TRBJ1-5
TGTGCCAGCAGCCCGGGGGTAGTCAACAATCAGCCCCAGCATTTT
CASSPGVVNNQPQHF
>.|TRBV20-1|.|TRBJ1-2
TGCAGTGCTAGAGATCTGTATTGGGCTAGTCGGAATGGCTACACCTTC
CSARDLYWASRNGYTF
>.|TRBV28|.|TRBJ1-1
TGTGCCAGCACCGAAGGGGGAAGGATGAACACTGAAGCTTTCTTT
CASTEGGRMNTEAFF
>many|TRBV20-1|.|TRBJ1-1
TGCAGTGCTAGAGATCTACGAAGCCAGAGTGAAGCTTTCTTT
CSARDLRSQSEAFF
>.|TRBV5-1|.|TRBJ2-7
TGCGCCAGCAGCCAAGGGCAGGGAAGGGCCGAGCAGTACTTC
CASSQGQGRAEQYF
>many|TRBV10-3|TRBD1|TRBJ1-4
TGTGCCATCAGTGTTACTCAGGGGGGTAATGAAAAACTGTTTTTT
CAISVTQGGNEKLFF
>.|TRBV24-1|.|TRBJ1-2
TGTGCCACCAGTGAGGGCAGCGTTGAAGACCGAAATATTCTTAACTATGGCTACACCTTC
CATSEGSVEDRNILNYGYTF
>few|TRBV18|.|TRBJ1-1
TGTGCCAGCTCACCAAGGGCCGGGGGCCTCGCCACTGAAGCTTTCTTT
CASSPRAGGLATEAFF
>.|TRBV7-8|.|TRBJ1-2
TGTGCCGCGACAGGCGTAACCAGTGGCTACACCTTC
CAATGVTSGYTF
>.|TRBV29-1|TRBD1|TRBJ2-5
TGCAGCGTTGAAGGGACAGGGATGACCGGGGAGACCCAGTACTTC
CSVEGTGMTGETQYF